This TCR beta chain was observed in a study of T-cell reconstitution after alpha-beta-depleted transplantation in children. Notes on the study in general: Roughly two months post-transplant, alpha-beta T cells reportedly originated from several hundred graft clones that had expanded. In some patients, recipient T cells and intrathymic progenitors surviving conditioning explained high day-60 diversity. Diversity and T-cell counts at one year after transplant derived mostly from new T cells.

Germline V gene lookup returns CDR1 DFQATT and CDR2 SNEGSKA (reference sequence). V lost 1 base, J lost 1 base, and 6 bases stayed unmatched. The CDR3 has 16 amino acids. Only a few counts were recorded for this clonotype. Its antigen is undetermined. For TCRbeta, the library was prepared with unique molecular identifiers. TCRdb re-called the PCR reads through MiXCR, storing one row per CDR3 protein. This table has 600,000 or so distinct CDR3 sequences, 20% to 25% appearing once. The gene calls are TRBV20-1 and TRBJ2-2, with TRBD1 matching 7 bases. The TCR was taken from a boy younger than two who had a stem cell transplant for acute myeloid leukemia, so the T cells may come from the graft donor. The sequenced sample was PBMCs, mostly from graft donor cells, obtained 360 days after TCRalphabeta/CD19-depleted stem cell transplant. CDR3 DNA: TGCAGTGCTAGAGTCCCCGGGACAGTGAACACCGGGGAGCTGTTTTTT. Encoded protein: CSARVPGTVNTGELFF.